This TCR beta chain came from a study of human T cells and chemical hapten exposure. This sample's time point: patch test 1, 2 weeks after DPC sensitization. This sample's treatment: therapeutic diphenylcyclopropenone sensitization with weekly scalp DPC. TCRdb re-called the RACE reads with MiXCR, one entry per CDR3 protein. The sample yields roughly 100,000 distinct CDR3 sequences, roughly 9.6% seen once. Trimming took 1 base from V and 3 from J, leaving 4 bases between them. The CDR3 is made up of 13 amino acids. The germline CDR1 and CDR2 sequences are SGHTA and FQGNSA. This clonotype was picked up many times.

The receptor's source is a woman aged 40 to 55 with alopecia areata. Some clones in this sample may be carry-over from other donors' samples. Sequencing used whole blood, obtained in connection with sensitization to the hapten diphenylcyclopropenone (DPC). The chain recombines TRBV7-2 with TRBJ1-5; D is undetermined. For the CDR3, the DNA is TGTGCCAGCAGCTTAGACATCAATCAGCCCCAGCATTTT. Translation gives CASSLDINQPQHF.